Presented here are 13 T cell receptor beta chains from one specimen sequenced in a study of tumor-infiltrating lymphocytes in oesophageal squamous cell carcinoma. TCRdb redid the calling of the reads with MiXCR, one entry per CDR3 protein. The table lists approximately 11,000 distinct CDR3 sequences, nearly 60% of them singletons, with around 50% in the top ten. Material for sequencing was blood. Receptor source: a female donor with esophageal squamous cell carcinoma.

The CDR3 loop reads CASRGGLKGEQYF. CDR3 in DNA: TGTGCCAGCAGGGGCGGACTAAAGGGCGAGCAGTACTTC. The chain employs TRBV7-2 and TRBJ2-5; D may be TRBD2 (6 bases). The tail of the sequence fits TRBJ2-7 better, so the J call may be wrong. The CDR3 contains 13 residues. Germline V lookup: CDR1 SGHTA, CDR2 FQGNSA.

In its sample, this clonotype was seen many times. The DNA for the CDR3 is TGTGCCAGCAGCTCGGGGTCGGGGCAGGGCCCCTACGAGCAGTACTTC. Translation gives CASSSGSGQGPYEQYF. The V call is TRBV7-6, the J call TRBJ2-7; the D gene could be TRBD1 or TRBD2 (5 bases each). V gave up 4 bases and J gave up 2 bases, with 18 bases separating them. The CDR3 loop spans 16 amino acids. Germline CDR1 is SGHVS and CDR2 is FNYEAQ.

This clonotype was recorded only once. The rearrangement links TRBV7-2 to TRBJ1-2; tentative D call: TRBD1 (6 bases). The CDR3 consists of 13 residues. CDR1 is SGHTA, CDR2 FQGNSA, per germline. V shed 5 bases and J shed 8 bases, with 15 bases lying between them. The CDR3 DNA sequence: TGTGCCAGCAGCATGGGAGGGGGGTCAGGCTACACCTTC. This sequence encodes CASSMGGGSGYTF.

This clonotype has more than one count but fewer than ten. A much larger clone differs from this one at a single base, so this may be a read error. The V and J genes are TRBV5-4 and TRBJ2-1; 7 bases are a match to TRBD1. Germline V CDR1 and CDR2: SGHNT, YYREEE (reference sequence). V shed 0 bases, J shed 10 bases, and the junction held 13 bases outside the gene matches. The CDR3 length is 16 residues. The CDR3 reads CASSLEMWDSSYEQFF. CDR3 DNA: TGTGCCAGCAGCTTGGAAATGTGGGACAGTTCCTACGAGCAGTTCTTC.

This clonotype was counted many times. This may come from a read error, since a much larger clone is one base off. The chain couples TRBV7-9 to TRBJ2-1; tentative D call: TRBD2 (6 bases). V dropped 3 bases and J dropped 10 bases, with 13 bases sitting between them. The germline V gene has CDR1 SEHNR and CDR2 FQNEAQ (reference sequence). The CDR3 runs to 13 residues. CDR3 DNA: TGTGCCAGCAGCTTTCTAGCGTCCTACGAGCAGTTCTTC. Residues: CASSFLASYEQFF.

This clonotype occurred many times. The chain couples TRBV7-2 to TRBJ1-2; tentatively, D is TRBD1 (5 bases). The CDR3 covers 12 residues. Between the trimmed V and J ends, which lost 5 bases and 7 bases, there was a span of 11 bases. Germline lookup yields CDR1 SGHTA and CDR2 FQGNSA. This CDR3 is CASSKRGFGYTF. The CDR3 DNA is TGTGCCAGCAGCAAGAGGGGTTTTGGCTACACCTTC.

The chain combines TRBV7-8 with TRBJ2-5; 7 nucleotides match TRBD2. The J call may not be correct, given that the DNA end is closer to TRBJ2-7. Germline V gene sequence: CDR1 SGHVS, CDR2 FQNEAQ. The CDR3 loop spans 15 amino acids. CDR3 amino acids: CASSPASGAGYEQYF. The CDR3 nucleotides are TGTGCCAGCAGCCCCGCGAGCGGGGCAGGGTACGAGCAGTACTTC.

V is TRBV7-6 and J is TRBJ2-5, with 9 nucleotides matching TRBD1. The J call may be mistaken, given a closer DNA end match to TRBJ2-7. This CDR3 has 15 amino acids. Germline V gene lookup returns CDR1 SGHVS and CDR2 FNYEAQ. DNA of the CDR3: TGTGCCAGCAGTCCCGGGACAGGGTTTATCCACGAGCAGTACTTC. It translates to CASSPGTGFIHEQYF.

V is TRBV12-3 or TRBV12-4 and J is TRBJ2-7, with 9 bases identical to TRBD1. V lost 5 bases to trimming and J lost 6 bases; unmatched junction nucleotides: 17. There are 17 residues in the CDR3. CDR3 region: CASSLTYGTGFPTEQYF. CDR3 DNA sequence: TGTGCCAGCAGTCTTACCTACGGGACAGGGTTTCCTACCGAGCAGTACTTC.

This clonotype has a count of ten or more. This CDR3 is CASSQGTVDTEAFF. The CDR3 bases are TGCGCCAGCAGCCAGGGGACGGTGGACACTGAAGCTTTCTTT. V is TRBV4-1 and J is TRBJ1-1; tentative D call: TRBD1 (5 bases). The CDR3 runs to 14 residues. The germline V gene encodes CDR1 MGHRA and CDR2 YSYEKL. The V gene lost 3 bases and the J gene lost 3 bases, with 11 bases spanning the gap.

V is TRBV7-6 and J is TRBJ2-6; D perhaps matches TRBD2 (7 bases). Germline V gene sequence: CDR1 SGHVS, CDR2 FNYEAQ. CDR3 length equals 15 residues. CDR3 DNA sequence: TGTGCTAGCTCTGAGGGGGGGCCTGGGGCCAACGTCCTGACTTTC. As protein: CASSEGGPGANVLTF.

Turning to this clonotype: Because it lacks the conserved phenylalanine or tryptophan at the end, this CDR3 is likely a read error. No DNA is shown, since the ends of the CDR3 on it are uncertain; the CDR3 is the one TCRdb lists. The genes are TRBV7-9 and TRBJ2-6; the listed D gene, TRBD1, was not tested against the DNA. Germline CDR1 SEHNR, CDR2 FQNEAQ (reference sequence). Inclusive of both ends, the CDR3 amounts to 17 amino acids. CDR3 sequence: CASSNRDRGSYEQYFGA.

The sample holds a few counts of this clonotype. The genes are TRBV7-9 and TRBJ2-1; the match to TRBD1 covers 8 bases. V lost 8 bases, J lost 4 bases, and 7 bases stayed unmatched. The CDR3 totals 14 residues. CDR1 is SEHNR, CDR2 FQNEAQ, per germline (reference sequence). For the CDR3, the DNA is TGTGCCAGCCTTTGGACAGGGCCTTACAATGAGCAGTTCTTC. Encoded protein: CASLWTGPYNEQFF. Variable domain in full (rest from reference TRBV7-9 and TRBJ2-1): DTGVSQNPRHKITKRGQNVTFRCDPISEHNRLYWYRQTLGQGPEFLTYFQNEAQLEKSRLLSDRFSAERPKGSFSTLEIQRTEQGDSAMYLCASLWTGPYNEQFFGPGTRLTVL.